In this sample, the clone carrying this TCR beta chain turned up once. Antigen specificity is unknown. In nominal health when sampled, donors likely had unrecorded immune exposures nonetheless. These data come from a study of cytomegalovirus exposure and HLA in healthy donors. General observations from the study: Among CMV-associated TCR beta chains, most appeared HLA-restricted in a later analysis.

This PCR relied on a set of 60 Vbeta primers and 13 Jbeta primers. In the original analysis: It was a later analysis that counted some 80 million unique TCR beta chains, of which around 11 million were shared. Method: immunoSEQ multiplex PCR; TCRdb's copy keeps in-frame clones and lacks some. The V and J calls and clone size are taken from that table; D and trimming were inferred from the DNA. This table holds approximately 70,000 clones, around two thirds found once. This CDR3 is built from 17 residues. Germline V gene lookup returns CDR1 LGHNA and CDR2 YSLEER. Trimming took off 1 base at V and 3 bases at J, with 15 bases between the two ends.

The receptor was isolated from a woman aged 45 to 65 in good health and CMV-seropositive. Sequenced sample: PBMCs. J is TRBJ2-2 and V is TRBV4-3, with D possibly being TRBD1 (6 bases). CDR3 residues: CASSQVRRTGHTGELFF. The CDR3 nucleotides read TGCGCCAGCAGCCAAGTGCGGAGAACAGGGCACACCGGGGAGCTGTTTTTT.